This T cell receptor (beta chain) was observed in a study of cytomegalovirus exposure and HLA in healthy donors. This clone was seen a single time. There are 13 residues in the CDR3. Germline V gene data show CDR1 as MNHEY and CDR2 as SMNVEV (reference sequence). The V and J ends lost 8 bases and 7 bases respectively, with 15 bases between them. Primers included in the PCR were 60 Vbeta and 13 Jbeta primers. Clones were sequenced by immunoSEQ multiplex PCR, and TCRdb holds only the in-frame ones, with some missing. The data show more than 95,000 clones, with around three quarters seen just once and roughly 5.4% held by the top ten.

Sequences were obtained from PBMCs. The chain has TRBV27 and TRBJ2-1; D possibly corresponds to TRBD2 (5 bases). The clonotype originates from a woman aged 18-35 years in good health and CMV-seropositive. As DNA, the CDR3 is TGTGCCAGCCTGGTGCGGGTCTTTAATGAGCAGTTCTTC. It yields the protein CASLVRVFNEQFF.